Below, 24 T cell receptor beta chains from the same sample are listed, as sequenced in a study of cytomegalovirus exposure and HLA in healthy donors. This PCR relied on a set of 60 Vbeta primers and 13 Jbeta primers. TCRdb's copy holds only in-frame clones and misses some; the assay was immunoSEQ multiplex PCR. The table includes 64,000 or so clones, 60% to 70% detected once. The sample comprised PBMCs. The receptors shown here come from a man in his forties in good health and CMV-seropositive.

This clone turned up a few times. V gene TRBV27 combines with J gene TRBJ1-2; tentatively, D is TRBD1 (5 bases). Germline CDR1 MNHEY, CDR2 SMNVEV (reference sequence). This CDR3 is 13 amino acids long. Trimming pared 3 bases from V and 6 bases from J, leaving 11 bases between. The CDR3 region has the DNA TGTGCCAGCAGTTTTGACCAGGGTAATGGCTACACCTTC. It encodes CASSFDQGNGYTF.

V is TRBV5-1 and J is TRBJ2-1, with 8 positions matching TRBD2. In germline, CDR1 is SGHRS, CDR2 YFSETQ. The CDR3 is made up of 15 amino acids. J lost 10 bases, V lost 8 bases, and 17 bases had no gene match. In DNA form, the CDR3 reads TGCGCCAGTAACAGGGAGGACGGGAGGGCCAGGGAGCAGTTCTTC. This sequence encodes CASNREDGRAREQFF. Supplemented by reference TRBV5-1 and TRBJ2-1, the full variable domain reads KAGVTQTPRYLIKTRGQQVTLSCSPISGHRSVSWYQQTPGQGLQFLFEYFSETQRNKGNFPGRFSGRQFSNSRSEMNVSTLELGDSALYLCASNREDGRAREQFFGPGTRLTVL.

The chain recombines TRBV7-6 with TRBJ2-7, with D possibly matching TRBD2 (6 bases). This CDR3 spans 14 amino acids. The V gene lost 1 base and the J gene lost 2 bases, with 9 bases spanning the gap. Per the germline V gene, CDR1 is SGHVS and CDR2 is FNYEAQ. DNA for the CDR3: TGTGCCAGCAGCTTAGACGGACTACCCTACGAGCAGTACTTC. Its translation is CASSLDGLPYEQYF.

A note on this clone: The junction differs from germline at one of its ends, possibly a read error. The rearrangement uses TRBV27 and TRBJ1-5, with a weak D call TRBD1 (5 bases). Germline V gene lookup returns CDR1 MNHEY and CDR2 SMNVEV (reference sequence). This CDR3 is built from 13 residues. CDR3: CASSWGVAQPQHF. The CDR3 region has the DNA TGTGCCAGTAGTTGGGGGGTTGCTCAGCCCCAGCATTTT.

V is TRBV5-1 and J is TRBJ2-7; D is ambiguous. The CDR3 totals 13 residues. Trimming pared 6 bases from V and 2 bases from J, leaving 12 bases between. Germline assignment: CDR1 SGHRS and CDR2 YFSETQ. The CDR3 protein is CASTRVGTYEQYF. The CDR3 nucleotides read TGCGCCAGCACCCGGGTAGGCACCTACGAGCAGTACTTC.

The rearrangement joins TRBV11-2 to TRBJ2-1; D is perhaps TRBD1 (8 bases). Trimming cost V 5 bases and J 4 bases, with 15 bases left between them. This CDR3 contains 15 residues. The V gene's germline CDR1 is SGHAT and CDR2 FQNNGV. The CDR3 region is CASSAGDRQYNEQFF. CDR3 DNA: TGTGCCAGCAGCGCGGGGGACAGGCAATACAATGAGCAGTTCTTC.

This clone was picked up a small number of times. The CDR3 DNA is TGTGCCAGCAGCTCCCCGGGACTACAAGAGACCCAGTACTTC. This translates into CASSSPGLQETQYF. The rearrangement uses TRBV7-9 and TRBJ2-5; 7 nucleotides agree with TRBD2. V lost 4 bases, J lost 2 bases, and 4 bases stayed unmatched. This CDR3 region has 14 residues. Per the germline V gene, CDR1 is SEHNR and CDR2 is FQNEAQ (reference sequence).

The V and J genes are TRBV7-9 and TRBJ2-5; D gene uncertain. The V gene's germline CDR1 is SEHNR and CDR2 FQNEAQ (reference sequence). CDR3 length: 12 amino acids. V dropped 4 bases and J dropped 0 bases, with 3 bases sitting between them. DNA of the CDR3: TGTGCCAGCAGCTCGTACCAAGAGACCCAGTACTTC. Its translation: CASSSYQETQYF.

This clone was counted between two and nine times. CDR3 amino acids: CASSLWTGGGEKLFF. CDR3 DNA: TGTGCCAGCAGCTTATGGACAGGGGGTGGCGAAAAACTGTTTTTT. The V call is TRBV7-9, the J call TRBJ1-4; 10 bases map to TRBD1. The junction had 5 bases not matched to a gene; V was cut back by 2 bases and J by 8 bases. CDR3 length: 15 amino acids. The V gene's germline CDR1 is SEHNR and CDR2 FQNEAQ (reference sequence).

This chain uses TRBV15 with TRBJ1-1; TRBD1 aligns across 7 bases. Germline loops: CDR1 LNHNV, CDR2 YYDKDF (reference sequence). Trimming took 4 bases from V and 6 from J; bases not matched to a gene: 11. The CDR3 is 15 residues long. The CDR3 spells CATSTRQGAGAEAFF. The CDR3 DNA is TGTGCCACCAGCACCCGACAGGGAGCAGGCGCTGAAGCTTTCTTT.

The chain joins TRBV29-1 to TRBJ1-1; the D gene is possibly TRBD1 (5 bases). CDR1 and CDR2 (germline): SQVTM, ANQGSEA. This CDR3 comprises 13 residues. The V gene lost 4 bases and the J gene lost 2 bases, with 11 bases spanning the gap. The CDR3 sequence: CSVARQGNTEAFF. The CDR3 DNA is TGCAGCGTTGCTCGGCAGGGAAACACTGAAGCTTTCTTT.

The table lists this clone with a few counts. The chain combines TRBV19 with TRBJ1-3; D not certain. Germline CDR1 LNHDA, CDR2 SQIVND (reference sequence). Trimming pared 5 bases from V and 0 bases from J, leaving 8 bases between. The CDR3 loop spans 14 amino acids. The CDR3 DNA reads TGTGCCAGTAGTCATCTACGCTCTGGAAACACCATATATTTT. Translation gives CASSHLRSGNTIYF. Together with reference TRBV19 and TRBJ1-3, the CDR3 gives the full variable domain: DGGITQSPKYLFRKEGQNVTLSCEQNLNHDAMYWYRQDPGQGLRLIYYSQIVNDFQKGDIAEGYSVSREKKESFPLTVTSAQKNPTAFYLCASSHLRSGNTIYFGEGSWLTVV.

The CDR3 DNA sequence: TGTGCCAGCAGGAAGACAGGGTCTAGTATAGGCACTGAAGCTTTCTTT. This sequence encodes CASRKTGSSIGTEAFF. The J gene is TRBJ1-1, the V gene TRBV7-8; 7 bases align to TRBD1. After removal of 6 bases from V and 4 bases from J, the junction contained 14 bases not matched to a gene. CDR1 and CDR2 from the germline V gene are SGHVS and FQNEAQ. This CDR3 has 16 amino acids.

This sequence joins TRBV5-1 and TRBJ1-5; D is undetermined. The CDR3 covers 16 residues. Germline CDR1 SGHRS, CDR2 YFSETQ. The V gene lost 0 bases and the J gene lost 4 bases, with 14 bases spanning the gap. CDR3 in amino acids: CASSLGSAGVNQPQHF. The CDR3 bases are TGCGCCAGCAGCTTGGGATCAGCAGGCGTGAATCAGCCCCAGCATTTT.

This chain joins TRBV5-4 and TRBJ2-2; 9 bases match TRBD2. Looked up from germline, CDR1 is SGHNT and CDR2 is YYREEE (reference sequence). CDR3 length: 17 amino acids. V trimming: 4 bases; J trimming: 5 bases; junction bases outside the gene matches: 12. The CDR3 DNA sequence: TGTGCCAGCAGCCTCGCGGGGCGGGAGGGCTCGACCGGGGAGCTGTTTTTT. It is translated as CASSLAGREGSTGELFF.

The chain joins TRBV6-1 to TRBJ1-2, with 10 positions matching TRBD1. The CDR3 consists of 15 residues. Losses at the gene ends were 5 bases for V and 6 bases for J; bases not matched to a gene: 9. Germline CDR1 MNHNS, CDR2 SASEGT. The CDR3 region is CASSLGQGGDHGYTF. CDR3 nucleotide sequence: TGTGCCAGCAGTCTAGGACAGGGGGGTGACCATGGCTACACCTTC.

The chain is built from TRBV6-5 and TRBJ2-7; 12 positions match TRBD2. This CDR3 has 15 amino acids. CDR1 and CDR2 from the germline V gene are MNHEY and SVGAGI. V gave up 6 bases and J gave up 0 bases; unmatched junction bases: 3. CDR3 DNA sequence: TGTGCCAGCAGAACACTAGCGGGGGGCTCCTACGAGCAGTACTTC. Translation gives CASRTLAGGSYEQYF.

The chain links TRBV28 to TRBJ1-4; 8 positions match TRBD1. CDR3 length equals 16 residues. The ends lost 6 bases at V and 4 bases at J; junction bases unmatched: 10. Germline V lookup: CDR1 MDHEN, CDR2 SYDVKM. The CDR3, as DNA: TGTGCCAGCAGGGCACCGCGACAGGGGATTAATGAAAAACTGTTTTTT. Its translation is CASRAPRQGINEKLFF.

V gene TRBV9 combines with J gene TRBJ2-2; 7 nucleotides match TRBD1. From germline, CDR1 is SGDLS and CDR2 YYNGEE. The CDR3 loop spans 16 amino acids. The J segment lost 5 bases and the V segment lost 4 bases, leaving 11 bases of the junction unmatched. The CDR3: CASSTRTGVRTGELFF. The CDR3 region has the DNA TGTGCCAGCAGCACCCGGACAGGCGTGAGGACCGGGGAGCTGTTTTTT.

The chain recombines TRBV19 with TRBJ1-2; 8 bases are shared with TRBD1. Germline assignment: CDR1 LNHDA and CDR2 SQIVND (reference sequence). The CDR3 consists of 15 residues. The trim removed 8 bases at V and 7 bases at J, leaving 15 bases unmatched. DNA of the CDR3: TGTGCCAGTCTAAGACAGGGGTCCCAACGTATTGGCTACACCTTC. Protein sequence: CASLRQGSQRIGYTF.

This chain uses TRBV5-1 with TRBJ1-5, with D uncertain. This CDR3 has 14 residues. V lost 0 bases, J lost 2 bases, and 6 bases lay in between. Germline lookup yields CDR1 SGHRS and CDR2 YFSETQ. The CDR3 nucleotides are TGCGCCAGCAGCTTGGTGCCAGGCAATCAGCCCCAGCATTTT. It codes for CASSLVPGNQPQHF.

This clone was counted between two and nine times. CDR3 amino acids: CASSPGPQRQENTEAFF. The CDR3 region has the DNA TGCGCCAGCAGCCCCGGCCCCCAGCGACAGGAGAACACTGAAGCTTTCTTT. The chain joins TRBV5-1 to TRBJ1-1; tentative D call: TRBD1 (6 bases). Trimming stripped 4 bases from V and 1 base from J, with 20 bases between. From germline, CDR1 is SGHRS and CDR2 YFSETQ. This CDR3 has 17 amino acids.

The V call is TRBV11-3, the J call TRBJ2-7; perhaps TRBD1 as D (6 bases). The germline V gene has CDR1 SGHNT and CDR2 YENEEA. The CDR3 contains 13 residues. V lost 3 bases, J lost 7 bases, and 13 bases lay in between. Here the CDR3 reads CASSLSQGSEQYF. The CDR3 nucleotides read TGTGCCAGCAGCTTGAGTCAGGGGAGTGAGCAGTACTTC. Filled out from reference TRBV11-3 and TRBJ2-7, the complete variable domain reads EAGVVQSPRYKIIEKKQPVAFWCNPISGHNTLYWYLQNLGQGPELLIRYENEEAVDDSQLPKDRFSAERLKGVDSTLKIQPAELGDSAVYLCASSLSQGSEQYFGPGTRLTVT.

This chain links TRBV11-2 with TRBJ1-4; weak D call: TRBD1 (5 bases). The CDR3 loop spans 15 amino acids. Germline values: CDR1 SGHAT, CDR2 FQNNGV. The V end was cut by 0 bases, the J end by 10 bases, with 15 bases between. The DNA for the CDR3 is TGTGCCAGCAGCTTAGAACCAGGGCCCTTAGGAAAACTGTTTTTT. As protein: CASSLEPGPLGKLFF.